The subject of this entry is one T cell receptor (beta chain). Its antigen target is currently unknown. No base quality information exists; no much larger clone differs at one position. Graves' hyperthyroidism was defined as stable when no progression to ophthalmopathy occurred over 18 months of follow-up. Hyperthyroidism patients were newly diagnosed, with disease duration under 2 months, and aged 18 to 65 years. Any patient with an uncontrolled infection, another autoimmune disease, pregnancy or lactation was excluded. Diagnoses relied on clinical symptoms, serum thyroxine and TRAb, thyroid ultrasound and orbital computed tomography. PBMCs were isolated from approximately 10 ml of fresh peripheral blood by Ficoll-Paque density gradient centrifugation. Total RNA was extracted with Trizol reagent, and quality was checked on an Agilent 2100 Bioanalyzer. The data are from a study of T cells in Graves' hyperthyroidism and ophthalmopathy (dated by TCRdb to between 2018 and 2021). For context, the study as a whole: Peripheral blood samples were taken at initial diagnosis, before any treatment was given. To identify distinguishing TCR V-J signatures, a discovery cohort of some 99 patients was used, comprising 43 with Graves' ophthalmopathy and under 60 with stable Graves' hyperthyroidism. Prospective prediction of ophthalmopathy was tested in an independent validation cohort consisting of roughly 20 hyperthyroidism patients and over 15 patients who later progressed to ophthalmopathy. The 100 discovery patients were randomly divided into training and test sets at a 7:3 ratio. In several Graves' hyperthyroidism patients, the study also compared T-cell repertoires from thyroid tissue with T-cell repertoires from blood. Once sampling was done, hyperthyroidism patients were given methimazole at a starting dose of 30 mg daily, whereas ophthalmopathy patients were given high-dose intravenous methylprednisolone. According to the paper, TCR Vbeta CDR3 sequencing was carried out on approximately 140 peripheral blood samples, which came from fewer than 50 ophthalmopathy, 75 to 80 hyperthyroidism and about 17 progressor patients.

Findings and caveats that apply to the study as a whole: During validation, the model predicted progression to ophthalmopathy a median of about 6.3 months ahead of onset, with around 65% sensitivity and less than 85% specificity. Most expanded thyroid clonotypes (frequency above 0.001) were also found in blood, which suggests that blood repertoires may mirror thyroid immune responses. No statistical method was used to set the sample size in advance, and investigators knew the group allocation. A 13 V-J signature model separated ophthalmopathy from stable hyperthyroidism, with 87.88% sensitivity and around 84% specificity in cross-validation and 80%/75% in testing.

The cysteine opens and the phenylalanine closes a CDR3 of 14 amino acids. The DNA shown is the 42-base CDR3, in frame from base 1. CDR1 is given as SGHKS and CDR2 as YYEKEE, both from the germline V gene (reference sequence). Cut back by 7 bases and 0 bases, the V and J ends lie 13 bases apart. TCR beta CDR3 regions were amplified from RNA transcripts. The TCR CDR3 was subjected to a first round of RT-PCR using the HTBI primer set and the Qiagen OneStep RT-PCR kit. Libraries were constructed in a second round of multiplex PCR, after which size selection and purification were performed. Sequencing of the libraries was done on an Illumina HiSeq2000 using paired-end 100 bp reads. The paper's processing steps were these. SOAPnuke was used to process the raw data, with reads discarded if the reads contained adapters or uncalled bases, had a mean Phred below 15, or lacked an exact constant-primer or identifier match. High-quality paired reads were merged with COPE v1.2.5, and unique nucleotide sequences were defined as clonotypes. Clonotypes were aligned to IMGT TRBV, TRBD and TRBJ reference segments using MiTCR v1.1. The analysis included only V-J combinations with a frequency above 0.0001, which together covered more than 98% of the repertoires. The TCS score was defined as F50 (clonal expansion) divided by E x V (chaos), with BLOSUM62-based TCRdist calculated between CDR3 peptides within each V-J. Welch's t-statistics and random forest reduced several hundred V-J features to some 14, which were used in a naive Bayes classifier (R e1071). TCRdb trimmed public reads at Q25 via fastp, called clones via MiXCR and kept in-frame beta chains. One record per CDR3 amino acid sequence lists the most common genes and DNA. TCRdb, not the original authors, processed these V and J calls. The sample yields roughly 740,000 distinct CDR3 sequences; about a sixth were counted once. The ten largest account for about 8.4% of the sample.

Specimen: blood. The chain employs TRBV5-5 and TRBJ1-1; the D gene cannot be named for sure. The clonotype was recovered from a man younger than 35 with Graves' hyperthyroidism. The DNA reads TGTGCCAGCTGCCTCGGGTGGGTGAACACTGAAGCTTTCTTT. The translation is CASCLGWVNTEAFF.